The T cell receptor (beta chain) described here comes from a study of neurological immune-mediated disorders. Time point of the sample: longitudinal time-point 1 (baseline). Volunteers at a blood bank in Maryland, USA, were the healthy controls. The unsorted libraries originated from 2 million PBMCs kept at -80 C. Trimming left V 0 bases short and J 7 bases short, with 8 bases between. The CDR3 is 12 amino acids. Looked up from germline, CDR1 is SGHRS and CDR2 is YFSETQ. A note on this clonotype: The target antigen is unknown. A read error may be the cause here, since a much bigger clone is one base away.

In each sequencing run, over 180 million TCR-beta sequences were generated from 15-18 subjects. A single record per CDR3 protein comes from TCRdb applying MiXCR to the 5' RACE reads. The table lists around 76,000 distinct CDR3 sequences, 10% of them singletons. Broader study findings: CDR3 amino acid sequences of expanded clones were not shared across subjects, a result suggesting private repertoires in all groups.

This clonotype was sampled from a man aged 25-45 years in good health. The J gene is TRBJ2-7, the V gene TRBV5-1; D uncertain. The sample taken for sequencing was PBMCs. The chain's CDR3 is CASSLESGEQYF. CDR3 in DNA: TGCGCCAGCAGCTTGGAGTCTGGTGAGCAGTACTTC.